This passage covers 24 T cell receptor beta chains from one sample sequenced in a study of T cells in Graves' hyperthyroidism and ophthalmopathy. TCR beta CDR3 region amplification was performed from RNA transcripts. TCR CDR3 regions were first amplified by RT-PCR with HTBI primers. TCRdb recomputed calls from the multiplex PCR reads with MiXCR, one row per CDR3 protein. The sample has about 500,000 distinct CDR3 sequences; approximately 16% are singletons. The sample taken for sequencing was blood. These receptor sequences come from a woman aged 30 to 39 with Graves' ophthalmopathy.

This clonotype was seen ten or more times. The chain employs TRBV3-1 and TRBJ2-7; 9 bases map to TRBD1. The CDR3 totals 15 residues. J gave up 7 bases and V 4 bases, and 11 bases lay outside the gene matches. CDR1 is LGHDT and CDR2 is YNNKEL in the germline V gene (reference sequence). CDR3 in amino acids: CASSRGTGSLVEQYF. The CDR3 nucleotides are TGTGCCAGCAGCCGGGGGACAGGGTCTCTGGTTGAGCAGTACTTC.

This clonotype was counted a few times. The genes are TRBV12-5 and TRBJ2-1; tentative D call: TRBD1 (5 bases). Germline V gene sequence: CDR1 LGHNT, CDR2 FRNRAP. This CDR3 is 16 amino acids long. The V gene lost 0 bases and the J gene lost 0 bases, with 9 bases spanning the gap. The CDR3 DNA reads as TGTGCTAGTGGTTTGGTAATAGGGGACTCCTACAATGAGCAGTTCTTC. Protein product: CASGLVIGDSYNEQFF.

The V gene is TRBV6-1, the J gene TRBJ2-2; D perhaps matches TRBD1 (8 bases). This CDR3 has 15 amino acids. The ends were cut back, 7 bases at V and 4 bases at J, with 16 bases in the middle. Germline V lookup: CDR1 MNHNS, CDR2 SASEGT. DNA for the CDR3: TGTGCCAGCAACAGCGGGACAGGATCCACCGGGGAGCTGTTTTTT. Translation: CASNSGTGSTGELFF.

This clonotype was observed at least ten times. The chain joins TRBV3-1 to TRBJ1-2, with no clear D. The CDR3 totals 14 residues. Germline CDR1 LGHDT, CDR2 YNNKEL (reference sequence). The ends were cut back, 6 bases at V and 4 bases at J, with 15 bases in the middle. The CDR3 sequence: CASRERRAGYGYTF. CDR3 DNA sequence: TGTGCCAGCAGGGAGAGGCGGGCAGGCTATGGCTACACCTTC. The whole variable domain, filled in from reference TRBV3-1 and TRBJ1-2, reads DTAVSQTPKYLVTQMGNDKSIKCEQNLGHDTMYWYKQDSKKFLKIMFSYNNKELIINETVPNRFSPKSPDKAHLNLHINSLELGDSAVYFCASRERRAGYGYTFGSGTRLTVV.

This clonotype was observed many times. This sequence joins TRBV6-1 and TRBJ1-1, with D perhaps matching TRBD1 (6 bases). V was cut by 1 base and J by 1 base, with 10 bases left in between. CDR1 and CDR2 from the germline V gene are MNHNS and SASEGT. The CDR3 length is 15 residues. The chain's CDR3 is CASSEGPGANTEAFF. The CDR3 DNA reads TGTGCCAGCAGTGAAGGGCCAGGGGCGAACACTGAAGCTTTCTTT.

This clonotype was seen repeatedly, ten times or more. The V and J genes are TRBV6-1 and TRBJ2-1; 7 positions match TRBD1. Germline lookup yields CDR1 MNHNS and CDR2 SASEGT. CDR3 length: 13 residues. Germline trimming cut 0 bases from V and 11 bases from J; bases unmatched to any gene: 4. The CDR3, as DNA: TGTGCCAGCAGTGAAGCCGCGACAGGGAAGCAGTTCTTC. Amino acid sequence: CASSEAATGKQFF.

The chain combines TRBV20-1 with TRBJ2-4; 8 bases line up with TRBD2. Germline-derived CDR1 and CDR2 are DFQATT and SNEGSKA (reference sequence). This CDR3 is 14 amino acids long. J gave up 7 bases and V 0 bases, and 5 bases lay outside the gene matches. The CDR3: CSARDSSGSNIQYF. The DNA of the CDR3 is TGCAGTGCTAGAGATTCGAGCGGGAGCAACATTCAGTACTTC.

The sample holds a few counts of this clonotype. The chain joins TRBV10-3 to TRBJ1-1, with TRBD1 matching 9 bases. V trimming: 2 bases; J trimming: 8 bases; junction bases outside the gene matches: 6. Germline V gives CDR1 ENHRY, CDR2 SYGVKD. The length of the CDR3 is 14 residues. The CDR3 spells CAISEAGQGTEAFF. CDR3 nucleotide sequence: TGTGCCATCAGTGAGGCAGGACAGGGGACAGAAGCTTTCTTT.

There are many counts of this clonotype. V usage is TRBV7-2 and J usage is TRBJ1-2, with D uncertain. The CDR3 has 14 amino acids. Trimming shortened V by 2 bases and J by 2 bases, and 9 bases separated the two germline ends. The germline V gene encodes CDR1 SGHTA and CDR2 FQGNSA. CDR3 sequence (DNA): TGTGCCAGCAGCTTAATAATCCAGAACTATGGCTACACCTTC. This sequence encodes CASSLIIQNYGYTF. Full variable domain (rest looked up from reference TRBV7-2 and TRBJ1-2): GAGVSQSPSNKVTEKGKDVELRCDPISGHTALYWYRQSLGQGLEFLIYFQGNSAPDKSGLPSDRFSAERTGGSVSTLTIQRTQQEDSAVYLCASSLIIQNYGYTFGSGTRLTVV.

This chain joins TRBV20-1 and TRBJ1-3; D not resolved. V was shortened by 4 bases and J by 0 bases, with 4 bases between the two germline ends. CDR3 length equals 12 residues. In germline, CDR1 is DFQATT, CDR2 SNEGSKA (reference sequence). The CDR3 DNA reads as TGCAGTGCTAAGAGCTCTGGAAACACCATATATTTT. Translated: CSAKSSGNTIYF.

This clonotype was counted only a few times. The CDR3 sequence is CASSEEPGTEAFF. CDR3 bases: TGTGCCAGCAGTGAGGAGCCGGGGACTGAAGCTTTCTTT. The chain couples TRBV2 to TRBJ1-1, with D hard to call. The germline V gene has CDR1 SNHLY and CDR2 FYNNEI. V was trimmed by 3 bases and J by 5 bases, leaving 10 bases between them. The CDR3 has 13 residues.

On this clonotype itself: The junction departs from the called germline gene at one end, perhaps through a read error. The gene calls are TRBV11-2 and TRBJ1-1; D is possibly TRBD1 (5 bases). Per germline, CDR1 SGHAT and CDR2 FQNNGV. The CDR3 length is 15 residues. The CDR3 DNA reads TGTGCCAGCAGCTCCTCAGGGAATGGAAACACTGGAGCTTTCTTT. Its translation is CASSSSGNGNTGAFF.

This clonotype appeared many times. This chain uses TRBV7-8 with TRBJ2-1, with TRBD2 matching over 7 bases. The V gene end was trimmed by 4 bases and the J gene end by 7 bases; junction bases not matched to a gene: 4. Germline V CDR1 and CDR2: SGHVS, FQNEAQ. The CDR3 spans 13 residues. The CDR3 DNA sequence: TGTGCCAGCAGCTCCGTTAGCGGGAATGAGCAGTTCTTC. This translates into CASSSVSGNEQFF.

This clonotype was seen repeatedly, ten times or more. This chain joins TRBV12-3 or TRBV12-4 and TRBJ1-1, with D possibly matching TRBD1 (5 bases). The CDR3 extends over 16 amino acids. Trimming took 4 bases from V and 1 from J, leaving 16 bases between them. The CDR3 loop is CASSSRQPITNTEAFF. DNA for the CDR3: TGTGCCAGCAGTTCCCGACAGCCGATTACGAACACTGAAGCTTTCTTT.

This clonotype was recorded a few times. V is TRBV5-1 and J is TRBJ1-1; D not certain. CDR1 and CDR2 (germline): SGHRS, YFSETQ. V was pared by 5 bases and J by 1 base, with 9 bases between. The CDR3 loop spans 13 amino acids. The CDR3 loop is CASRVSENTEAFF. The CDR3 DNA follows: TGCGCCAGCAGGGTCAGTGAGAACACTGAAGCTTTCTTT.

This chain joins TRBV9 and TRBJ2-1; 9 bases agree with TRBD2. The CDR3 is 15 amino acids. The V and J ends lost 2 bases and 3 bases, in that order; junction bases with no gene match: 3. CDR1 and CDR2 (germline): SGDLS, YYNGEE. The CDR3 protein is CASSVTSGFYNEQFF. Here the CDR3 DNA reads TGTGCCAGCAGCGTCACTAGCGGGTTCTACAATGAGCAGTTCTTC.

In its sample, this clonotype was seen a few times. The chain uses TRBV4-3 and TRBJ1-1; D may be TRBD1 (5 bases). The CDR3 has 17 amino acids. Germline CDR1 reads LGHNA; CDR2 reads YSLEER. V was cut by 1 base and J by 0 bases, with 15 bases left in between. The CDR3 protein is CASSQGTGLGVNTEAFF. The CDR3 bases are TGCGCCAGCAGCCAAGGAACGGGGCTTGGCGTGAACACTGAAGCTTTCTTT.

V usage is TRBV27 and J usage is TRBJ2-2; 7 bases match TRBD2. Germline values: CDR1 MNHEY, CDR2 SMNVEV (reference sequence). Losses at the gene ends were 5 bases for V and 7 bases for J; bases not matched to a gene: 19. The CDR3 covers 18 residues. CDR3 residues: CASSHQRTSSGSDGELFF. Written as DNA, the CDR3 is TGTGCCAGCAGTCACCAGCGGACTAGTTCGGGATCGGACGGGGAGCTGTTTTTT.

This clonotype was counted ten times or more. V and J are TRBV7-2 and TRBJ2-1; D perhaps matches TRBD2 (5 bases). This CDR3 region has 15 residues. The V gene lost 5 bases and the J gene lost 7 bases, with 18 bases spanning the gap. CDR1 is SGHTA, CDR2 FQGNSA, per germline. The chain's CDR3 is CASSLYPGETNEQFF. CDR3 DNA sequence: TGTGCCAGCAGCCTCTACCCCGGGGAAACAAATGAGCAGTTCTTC. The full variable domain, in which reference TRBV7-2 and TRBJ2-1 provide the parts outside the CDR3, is GAGVSQSPSNKVTEKGKDVELRCDPISGHTALYWYRQSLGQGLEFLIYFQGNSAPDKSGLPSDRFSAERTGGSVSTLTIQRTQQEDSAVYLCASSLYPGETNEQFFGPGTRLTVL.

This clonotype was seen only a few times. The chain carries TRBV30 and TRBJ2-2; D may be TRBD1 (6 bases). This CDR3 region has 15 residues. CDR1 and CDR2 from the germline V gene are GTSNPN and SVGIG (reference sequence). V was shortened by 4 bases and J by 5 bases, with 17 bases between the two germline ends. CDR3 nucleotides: TGTGCCTGGAAACGAAACCCAGGGGAAACCGGGGAGCTGTTTTTT. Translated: CAWKRNPGETGELFF. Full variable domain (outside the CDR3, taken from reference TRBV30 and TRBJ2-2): SQTIHQWPATLVQPVGSPLSLECTVEGTSNPNLYWYRQAAGRGLQLLFYSVGIGQISSEVPQNLSASRPQDRQFILSSKKLLLSDSGFYLCAWKRNPGETGELFFGEGSRLTVL.

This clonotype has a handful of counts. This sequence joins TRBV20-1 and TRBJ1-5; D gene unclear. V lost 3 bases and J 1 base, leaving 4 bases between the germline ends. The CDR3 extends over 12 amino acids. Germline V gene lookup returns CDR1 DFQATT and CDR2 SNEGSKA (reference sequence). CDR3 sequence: CSARTSNQPQHF. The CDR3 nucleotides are TGCAGTGCTAGGACCAGCAATCAGCCCCAGCATTTT.

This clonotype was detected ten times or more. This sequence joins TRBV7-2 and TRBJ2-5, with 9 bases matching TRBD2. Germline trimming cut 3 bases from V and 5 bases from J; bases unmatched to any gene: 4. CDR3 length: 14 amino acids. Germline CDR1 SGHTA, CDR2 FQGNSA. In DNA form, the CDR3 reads TGTGCCAGCAGCTTTCCGCGGGAGGGTGAGACCCAGTACTTC. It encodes CASSFPREGETQYF.

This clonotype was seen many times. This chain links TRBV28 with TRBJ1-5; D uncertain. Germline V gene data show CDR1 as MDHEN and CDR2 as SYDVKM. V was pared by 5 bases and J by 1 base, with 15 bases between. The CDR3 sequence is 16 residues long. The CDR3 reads CASSILRGGSNQPQHF. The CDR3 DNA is TGTGCCAGCAGTATTCTCCGAGGCGGAAGCAATCAGCCCCAGCATTTT.

The CDR3 region is CAWSVGGGFAIQYF. Here the CDR3 DNA reads TGTGCCTGGAGTGTAGGGGGTGGGTTCGCCATTCAGTACTTC. The rearrangement joins TRBV30 to TRBJ2-4; the D gene is possibly TRBD1 (6 bases). The CDR3 sequence is 14 residues long. Per the germline V gene, CDR1 is GTSNPN and CDR2 is SVGIG (reference sequence). Trimming removed 0 bases from V and 9 bases from J, with 15 bases in between.